This T cell receptor (beta chain) was recorded in a study of blood T cells in healthy people across ages. Through a sample-barcoded 5' primer and a J-beta primer mix, a second PCR was run for roughly 6 to 11 cycles. TCRdb passed the 5' RACE reads through MiXCR, listing each CDR3 protein once. Here the sample spans around 1,900,000 distinct CDR3 sequences, about 39% being singletons. CDR3 size: 15 residues. Trimming removed 2 bases from V and 8 bases from J, with 16 bases in between. Every donor gave roughly 9.2 milliliters of peripheral blood. The V gene is TRBV12-3 or TRBV12-4, the J gene TRBJ2-1; D is ambiguous. The sample consisted of blood. This clonotype was obtained from a human donor in good health. As DNA, the CDR3 is TGTGCCAGCAGTTTATCTGTGGCTGGGTGGGATGAGCAGTTCTTC. Its protein is CASSLSVAGWDEQFF.